A selection of T cell receptor beta chains follows, all from one sample in a study of OX40 agonist ivuxolimab in advanced cancers. Using immunoSEQ multiplex PCR, the repertoire was profiled, and TCRdb retains in-frame clones only, with some absent. The table records about 25,000 clones, around 85% of them present only once. The sample here was CD4+ or CD8+ T cells sorted from blood, taken in a trial of the OX40 agonist ivuxolimab. The receptors here all came from an adult with an advanced solid tumor such as melanoma, head and neck, liver or kidney cancer. CDR3s include the opening cysteine and the closing phenylalanine or tryptophan. The order of the fields is J gene, clone size, V gene, D gene, CDR3 DNA, CDR3 protein. A D gene is named only where the DNA matches it firmly. Rows may omit the clone size; those that give it use once, few, many or a size class.

J gene: TRBJ1-1
clone size: NA
V gene: TRBV7-2
D gene: NA
CDR3 DNA: TGTGCCAGCAGCTTAGAAGGACAGAGCGTTTACACTGAAGCTTTCTTT
CDR3 protein: CASSLEGQSVYTEAFF

J gene: TRBJ1-1
clone size: few
V gene: TRBV10-3
D gene: NA
CDR3 DNA: TGTGCCATCAGTGATATCGGGAACACTGAAGCTTTCTTT
CDR3 protein: CAISDIGNTEAFF

J gene: TRBJ2-5
clone size: NA
V gene: TRBV6-5
D gene: NA
CDR3 DNA: TGTGCCAGCAGTCACCAGGAGGGGATCAAAGAGACCCAGTACTTC
CDR3 protein: CASSHQEGIKETQYF

J gene: TRBJ1-1
clone size: few
V gene: TRBV13
D gene: NA
CDR3 DNA: TGTGCCAGCAGCTACCCGGGGGTGAACACTGAAGCTTTCTTT
CDR3 protein: CASSYPGVNTEAFF

J gene: TRBJ2-1
clone size: NA
V gene: TRBV28
D gene: NA
CDR3 DNA: TGTGCCAGCAGTAGGACTGTTGGCGTCTCCTACAATGAGCAGTTCTTC
CDR3 protein: CASSRTVGVSYNEQFF

J gene: TRBJ1-4
clone size: few
V gene: TRBV7-6
D gene: NA
CDR3 DNA: TGTGCCAGCAGCAGTCGAGGGGGTTACGAAAAACTGTTTTTT
CDR3 protein: CASSSRGGYEKLFF

J gene: TRBJ2-7
clone size: NA
V gene: TRBV9
D gene: NA
CDR3 DNA: TGTGCCAGCAGCTCCCGGGGACCGGTAACTAGAGAGCAGTACTTC
CDR3 protein: CASSSRGPVTREQYF

J gene: TRBJ1-1
clone size: NA
V gene: TRBV27
D gene: TRBD1
CDR3 DNA: TGTGCCAGCAGAGGGACAGGGGGCCCGAACACTGAAGCTTTCTTT
CDR3 protein: CASRGTGGPNTEAFF

J gene: TRBJ2-2
clone size: NA
V gene: TRBV7-2
D gene: TRBD1
CDR3 DNA: TGTGCCAGCAGCTCAAGGGACAGAAACACCGGGGAGCTGTTTTTT
CDR3 protein: CASSSRDRNTGELFF

J gene: TRBJ2-7
clone size: few
V gene: TRBV9
D gene: NA
CDR3 DNA: TGTGCCAGCAGCGTAGCTAGAGAGGGAGGCGAGCAGTACTTC
CDR3 protein: CASSVAREGGEQYF

J gene: TRBJ2-7
clone size: NA
V gene: TRBV27
D gene: NA
CDR3 DNA: TGTGCCAGCAGTTTTGCGGGACCCGTCTACGAGCAGTACTTC
CDR3 protein: CASSFAGPVYEQYF

J gene: TRBJ2-7
clone size: NA
V gene: TRBV29-1
D gene: NA
CDR3 DNA: TGCAGCGTTGCTGGGCAGGGTGGCGAGCAGTACTTC
CDR3 protein: CSVAGQGGEQYF

J gene: TRBJ2-1
clone size: NA
V gene: TRBV7-9
D gene: TRBD2
CDR3 DNA: TGTGCCAGCAGCCCCCCAGCGGGAGTATTAGGCAATGAGCAGTTCTTC
CDR3 protein: CASSPPAGVLGNEQFF

J gene: TRBJ2-1
clone size: NA
V gene: TRBV7-6
D gene: TRBD2
CDR3 DNA: TGTGCCAGCAGCTGGACTAGCGGGAGGAATTTGGGGCTCAATGAGCAGTTCTTC
CDR3 protein: CASSWTSGRNLGLNEQFF

J gene: TRBJ2-1
clone size: once
V gene: TRBV6-5
D gene: TRBD2
CDR3 DNA: TGTGCCAGCAGTTACTCCCCTAGCGGGGGCCACGGGGAGCAGTTCTTC
CDR3 protein: CASSYSPSGGHGEQFF

J gene: TRBJ2-7
clone size: NA
V gene: TRBV27
D gene: NA
CDR3 DNA: TGTGCCAGCAGTTTATCGACTGTCTCCTACGAGCAGTACTTC
CDR3 protein: CASSLSTVSYEQYF

J gene: TRBJ2-2
clone size: NA
V gene: TRBV19
D gene: NA
CDR3 DNA: TGTGCCAGTATACGGGGGACCGGGGAGCTGTTTTTT
CDR3 protein: CASIRGTGELFF

J gene: TRBJ2-1
clone size: NA
V gene: TRBV27
D gene: TRBD2
CDR3 DNA: TGTGCCAGCGGTCTGACTAGCTTTAACAATGAGCAGTTCTTC
CDR3 protein: CASGLTSFNNEQFF

J gene: TRBJ2-1
clone size: NA
V gene: TRBV14
D gene: TRBD2
CDR3 DNA: TGTGCCAGCAGCCAAGAGGGACTAGCGGGGGGTGCCTTCGTGAATGAGCAGTTCTTC
CDR3 protein: CASSQEGLAGGAFVNEQFF

J gene: TRBJ2-3
clone size: NA
V gene: TRBV7-9
D gene: TRBD2
CDR3 DNA: TGTGCCAGCAGCCGGACACCCCCACCAGCGGGGGGGGAAAATACGCAGTATTTT
CDR3 protein: CASSRTPPPAGGENTQYF

J gene: TRBJ1-1
clone size: once
V gene: TRBV27
D gene: NA
CDR3 DNA: TGTGCCAGCAGTTTAAGACAGGACATGAACACTGAAGCTTTCTTT
CDR3 protein: CASSLRQDMNTEAFF

J gene: TRBJ1-3
clone size: NA
V gene: TRBV10-2
D gene: NA
CDR3 DNA: TGCGCCAGCAGACATACCAGGGAGTTGGGGAACACCATATATTTT
CDR3 protein: CASRHTRELGNTIYF

J gene: TRBJ2-3
clone size: NA
V gene: TRBV10-2
D gene: TRBD2
CDR3 DNA: TGCGCCAGCAGTGAGTCTAGCGGGGGAGCAGATACGCAGTATTTT
CDR3 protein: CASSESSGGADTQYF

J gene: TRBJ2-1
clone size: NA
V gene: TRBV7-9
D gene: NA
CDR3 DNA: TGTGCCAGCAGCCCATACAGGGTCCTGAAACCGGGGGGCTACAATGAGCAGTTCTTC
CDR3 protein: CASSPYRVLKPGGYNEQFF

J gene: TRBJ2-1
clone size: NA
V gene: TRBV7-9
D gene: NA
CDR3 DNA: TGTGCCAGCAGCTTAGACGGCTGGCTAGGCACCTACAATGAGCAGTTCTTC
CDR3 protein: CASSLDGWLGTYNEQFF

J gene: TRBJ2-1
clone size: NA
V gene: TRBV27
D gene: TRBD2
CDR3 DNA: TGTGCCAGCAGTCCCATGGCGGGGGGAGGCAATGAGCAGTTCTTC
CDR3 protein: CASSPMAGGGNEQFF

J gene: TRBJ2-1
clone size: NA
V gene: TRBV4-2
D gene: TRBD2
CDR3 DNA: TGTGCCAGCAGCCACCTTACTAGCGGGGGAGGCTATGAGCAGTTCTTC
CDR3 protein: CASSHLTSGGGYEQFF

J gene: TRBJ2-7
clone size: once
V gene: TRBV27
D gene: TRBD2
CDR3 DNA: TGTGCCAGCAGTTTATCCCGGGGGGGGGACGAGCAGTACTTC
CDR3 protein: CASSLSRGGDEQYF

J gene: TRBJ2-3
clone size: few
V gene: TRBV11-2
D gene: TRBD2
CDR3 DNA: TGTGCCAGCAGCCGACGGACTAGAGCGGGGCACACAGATACGCAGTATTTT
CDR3 protein: CASSRRTRAGHTDTQYF

J gene: TRBJ1-5
clone size: NA
V gene: TRBV28
D gene: NA
CDR3 DNA: TGTGCCAGCAGCCCTTACAGGCTCAATCAGCCCCAGCATTTT
CDR3 protein: CASSPYRLNQPQHF

J gene: TRBJ2-5
clone size: once
V gene: TRBV7-2
D gene: NA
CDR3 DNA: TGTGCCAGCAGCTTTAACCGGGCAAAAGAGACCCAGTACTTC
CDR3 protein: CASSFNRAKETQYF

J gene: TRBJ2-7
clone size: NA
V gene: TRBV2
D gene: NA
CDR3 DNA: TGTGCCCTCCTAGGGAGGAACGAGCAGTACTTC
CDR3 protein: CALLGRNEQYF

J gene: TRBJ1-1
clone size: NA
V gene: TRBV19
D gene: NA
CDR3 DNA: TGTGCCAGTACCTTACCCGGACACTCCCGGAACACTGAAGCTTTCTTT
CDR3 protein: CASTLPGHSRNTEAFF

J gene: TRBJ2-1
clone size: NA
V gene: TRBV6-1
D gene: NA
CDR3 DNA: TGTGCCAGCAGTGAATATGGGGAGGACTCCTACAATGAGCAGTTCTTC
CDR3 protein: CASSEYGEDSYNEQFF

J gene: TRBJ2-7
clone size: NA
V gene: TRBV7-9
D gene: TRBD2
CDR3 DNA: TGTGCCAGCAGCGGTAGCGGGAGAACCACCTACGAGCAGTACTTC
CDR3 protein: CASSGSGRTTYEQYF

J gene: TRBJ2-1
clone size: NA
V gene: TRBV28
D gene: TRBD2
CDR3 DNA: TGTGCCAGCAACAGACTAGCGGGAGGGGGTGAGCAGTTCTTC
CDR3 protein: CASNRLAGGGEQFF

J gene: TRBJ2-3
clone size: NA
V gene: TRBV15
D gene: NA
CDR3 DNA: TGTGCCACCAGCTCCGGGGGGCTAGGGACAGATACGCAGTATTTT
CDR3 protein: CATSSGGLGTDTQYF

J gene: TRBJ2-7
clone size: NA
V gene: TRBV27
D gene: NA
CDR3 DNA: TGTGCCAGTTACAGGGATAGTGGCGAGCAGTACTTC
CDR3 protein: CASYRDSGEQYF

J gene: TRBJ1-4
clone size: NA
V gene: TRBV7-2
D gene: NA
CDR3 DNA: TGTGCCAGCAGCTTAAAGAGTATTTCGGGGTGGAGGGAAAAACTGTTTTTT
CDR3 protein: CASSLKSISGWREKLFF

J gene: TRBJ2-7
clone size: NA
V gene: TRBV4-3
D gene: NA
CDR3 DNA: TGCGCCAGCAGCCAAGTCCCAGGGGACTACGAGCAGTACTTC
CDR3 protein: CASSQVPGDYEQYF

J gene: TRBJ1-5
clone size: NA
V gene: TRBV7-6
D gene: TRBD1
CDR3 DNA: TGTGCCAGCAGCTCAGGGGGCAGTCAGCCCCAGCATTTT
CDR3 protein: CASSSGGSQPQHF